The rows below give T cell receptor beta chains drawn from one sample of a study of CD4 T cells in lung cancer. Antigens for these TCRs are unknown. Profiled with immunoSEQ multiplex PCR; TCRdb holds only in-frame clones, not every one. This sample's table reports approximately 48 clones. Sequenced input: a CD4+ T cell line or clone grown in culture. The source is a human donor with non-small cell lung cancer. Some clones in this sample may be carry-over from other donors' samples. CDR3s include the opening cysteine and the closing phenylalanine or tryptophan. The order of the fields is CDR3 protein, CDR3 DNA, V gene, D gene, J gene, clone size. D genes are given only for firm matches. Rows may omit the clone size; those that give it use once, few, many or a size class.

CSVGVRGNTEAFF TGCAGCGTTGGAGTCAGGGGGAACACTGAAGCTTTCTTT TRBV29-1 NA TRBJ1-1 few
CASSPGTGEYNEQFF TGTGCCAGCAGCCCGGGGACAGGGGAATACAATGAGCAGTTCTTC TRBV28 TRBD1 TRBJ2-1 NA
CAWSLVRRDESPYEQYF TGTGCCTGGAGTCTTGTACGCCGGGACGAAAGTCCCTACGAGCAGTACTTC TRBV30 NA TRBJ2-7 once
CASSLAGGRGVRNEQFF TGTGCCAGCAGCTTGGCTGGGGGTCGGGGGGTGAGGAATGAGCAGTTCTTC TRBV5-4 TRBD2 TRBJ2-1 NA
CAGLGGRTNTEAFF TGTGCCGGCCTAGGGGGTAGAACGAACACTGAAGCTTTCTTT TRBV28 NA TRBJ1-1 NA
CASSLSGQGNQPQHF TGTGCCAGCAGCTTATCGGGGCAGGGTAATCAGCCCCAGCATTTT TRBV7-6 NA TRBJ1-5 NA
CAGSVSLWLQSRANVLTF TGTGCCGGCAGTGTCTCACTCTGGCTACAAAGTCGGGCCAACGTCCTGACTTTC TRBV27 NA TRBJ2-6 NA
CASSSFIGTDTQYF TGTGCCAGCAGTAGTTTCATCGGCACAGATACGCAGTATTTT TRBV9 NA TRBJ2-3 once
CATTETSDTQYF TGTGCCACTACCGAAACGTCAGATACGCAGTATTTT TRBV28 NA TRBJ2-3 once
CASSQRDLRQSRANVLTF TGTGCCAGCAGTCAAAGGGACTTACGACAAAGTCGGGCCAACGTCCTGACTTTC TRBV6-9 NA TRBJ2-6 once
CASSYAGGPYNEQFF TGTGCCAGCAGCTACGCAGGGGGCCCCTACAATGAGCAGTTCTTC TRBV6-1 TRBD1 TRBJ2-1 NA
CASSLISGNTIYF TGTGCCAGCAGCTTAATTTCGGGAAACACCATATATTTT TRBV13 NA TRBJ1-3 NA
CASSELLTGGHYGYTF TGTGCCAGCAGTGAATTATTAACAGGGGGCCACTATGGCTACACCTTC TRBV6-1 TRBD1 TRBJ1-2 NA
CASSQADRGLREQYF TGCGCCAGCAGCCAAGCGGACAGGGGGCTTCGCGAGCAGTACTTC TRBV4-1 TRBD1 TRBJ2-7 NA
CASNLWGQANTGELFF TGTGCCAGCAACTTGTGGGGACAGGCGAACACCGGGGAGCTGTTTTTT TRBV28 TRBD1 TRBJ2-2 NA
CASSVPVRNTIYF TGTGCCAGCAGCGTTCCAGTCCGAAACACCATATATTTT TRBV2 NA TRBJ1-3 NA